A selection of T cell receptor beta chains follows, all from one sample in a study of blood T cell repertoires in COVID-19. Only in-frame clones appear in the TCRdb table, and some are missing; sequencing was by immunoSEQ multiplex PCR. Altogether around 150,000 clones are present, around four fifths being singletons, with the ten largest covering 22%. Sequences were obtained from peripheral blood. Receptor source: an elderly woman with acute or convalescent COVID-19. Each CDR3 is given with its conserved first and last residue. The order of the fields is CDR3 DNA, CDR3 protein, V gene, D gene, clone size, J gene. The D gene is left open where the match is weak. Some rows have no size entry. The others give once, few or many, or a class for an expanded clone.

TGTGCCAGCAGCCCTAATGCTGCAACTAATGAAAAACTGTTTTTT	CASSPNAATNEKLFF	TRBV7-9	-	-	TRBJ1-4
TGTGCCAGCAGTTACTCGGACAAGAACACTGAAGCTTTCTTT	CASSYSDKNTEAFF	TRBV6-5	-	-	TRBJ1-1
TGTGCCAGCAGGGGACAACTGAACACTGAAGCTTTCTTT	CASRGQLNTEAFF	TRBV11-2	-	-	TRBJ1-1
TGTGCCACCAGCAGAGATCGGGTACAGGGTTCCTACGAGCAGTACTTC	CATSRDRVQGSYEQYF	TRBV15	-	-	TRBJ2-7
TGCGCCAGCAGCTTGGAAGGAGGGAGGAACACTGAAGCTTTCTTT	CASSLEGGRNTEAFF	TRBV5-1	-	many	TRBJ1-1
TGTGCCAGCAGTGAGGGGCGGAGTGAGAGTAGTGAGCAGTTCTTC	CASSEGRSESSEQFF	TRBV2	-	-	TRBJ2-1
TGTGCCAGCAGTTACCTCCCAGGGGTAGAGACCCAGTACTTC	CASSYLPGVETQYF	TRBV28	-	-	TRBJ2-5
TGTGCCTGGAGTGTAGAACAGTTCAATCAGCCCCAGCATTTT	CAWSVEQFNQPQHF	TRBV30	-	-	TRBJ1-5
TGCGCCAGTACTCCCGGGACATGGAACACCGGGGAGCTGTTTTTT	CASTPGTWNTGELFF	TRBV5-1	-	-	TRBJ2-2
TGTGCCAGCAGCTCCAACACAGGGTCGAACACTGAAGCTTTCTTT	CASSSNTGSNTEAFF	TRBV11-3	-	-	TRBJ1-1
TGTGCCAGCAGCCAAGGCAATAGCCGGGTCTACGAGCAGTACTTC	CASSQGNSRVYEQYF	TRBV3-1/TRBV3-2	-	-	TRBJ2-7
TGCGCCAGCAGCTCGGGACAGGGCCCTAGCACAGATACGCAGTATTTT	CASSSGQGPSTDTQYF	TRBV5-1	TRBD1	-	TRBJ2-3
TGTGCCAGCAAAGGGGGCTATGGAAAACTGTTTTTT	CASKGGYGKLFF	TRBV25-1	TRBD1	-	TRBJ1-4
TGTGCCAGCAGCCACGGGACAGGGGAAGCCGGGGAGCTGTTTTTT	CASSHGTGEAGELFF	TRBV7-2	TRBD1	-	TRBJ2-2
TGTGCCAGCTCACGCCGGGACAATGGGGACTACGAGCAGTACTTC	CASSRRDNGDYEQYF	TRBV18	-	-	TRBJ2-7
TGTGCCAGCAGCCAAAACCGGGAGACCCAGTACTTC	CASSQNRETQYF	TRBV7-9	-	-	TRBJ2-5
TGTGCCTGGAGTGCCTTAATGAACACTGAAGCTTTCTTT	CAWSALMNTEAFF	TRBV30	-	-	TRBJ1-1
TGTGCCAGCAGCCTACAGGGGTTGAGTGAAAAACTGTTTTTT	CASSLQGLSEKLFF	TRBV11-2	TRBD1	few	TRBJ1-4
TGTGCCAGCAGTTCAACCGGGACAAGAGTCTACGAGCAGTACTTC	CASSSTGTRVYEQYF	TRBV27	-	-	TRBJ2-7
TGCGCCAGCACGCCGACTAGCGGGAGCTACAATGAGCAGTTCTTC	CASTPTSGSYNEQFF	TRBV5-1	TRBD2	many	TRBJ2-1
TGTGCCAGTAGTAGGACAGGGGCGAGCACAGATACGCAGTATTTT	CASSRTGASTDTQYF	TRBV19	TRBD1	-	TRBJ2-3
TGTGCCACCTCTAGCGGGATCTCTGAGCAGTTCTTC	CATSSGISEQFF	TRBV19	TRBD2	-	TRBJ2-1
TGCGCCAGCAGCCAAGATGGGAGGACGAGCACAGATACGCAGTATTTT	CASSQDGRTSTDTQYF	TRBV4-1	-	few	TRBJ2-3
TGCGCCAGCAGCCCTTCGACTAGCGGGAATCGGGAGCTGTTTTTT	CASSPSTSGNRELFF	TRBV5-1	TRBD2	-	TRBJ2-2
TGTGCCAGCTCACCGACAGGGGTCGAGACCCAGTACTTC	CASSPTGVETQYF	TRBV18	TRBD1	once	TRBJ2-5
TGTGCCTGGAGTGGACAGGAGTATTCCTACGAGCAGTACTTC	CAWSGQEYSYEQYF	TRBV30	-	-	TRBJ2-7
TGTGCCAGTACCACCGGGAGCGGTTTCATGAACACTGAAGCTTTCTTT	CASTTGSGFMNTEAFF	TRBV19	-	-	TRBJ1-1
TGTGCCAGCAGCTTAAGGGGTTTTGCGGTGAACACTGAAGCTTTCTTT	CASSLRGFAVNTEAFF	TRBV11-2	-	-	TRBJ1-1
TGTGCCAGCAGGTGGACAGGGTCTAACTATGGCTACACCTTC	CASRWTGSNYGYTF	TRBV6-5	TRBD1	-	TRBJ1-2
TGTGCCAGCGGGAGTAGCGGGAGGGCCTCTAACGAGCAGTACTTC	CASGSSGRASNEQYF	TRBV3-1/TRBV3-2	TRBD2	-	TRBJ2-7
TGTGCCAGCAGCTCAGATAATTCACCCCTCCACTTT	CASSSDNSPLHF	TRBV12-3/TRBV12-4	-	-	TRBJ1-6
TGTGCCACCAGCAGGGGCTCAGGCACTGAAGCTTTCTTT	CATSRGSGTEAFF	TRBV15	-	once	TRBJ1-1
TGTGCCAGCTCACCACAGGGGACAGATTACAATGAGCAGTTCTTC	CASSPQGTDYNEQFF	TRBV18	TRBD1	-	TRBJ2-1
TGCGCCAGCAGTGGACCGACTGGAACCGGGGAGCTGTTTTTT	CASSGPTGTGELFF	TRBV10-1	-	-	TRBJ2-2
TGTGCCAGTAGTATCGGACAGGGGGTCGCCGGGGAGCTGTTTTTT	CASSIGQGVAGELFF	TRBV19	TRBD1	-	TRBJ2-2
TGTGCCAGCAGCCCCCTAGTTTCTGGAAACACCATATATTTT	CASSPLVSGNTIYF	TRBV7-2	-	-	TRBJ1-3
TGCGCCAGCAGCCGACGGGAGAGCGGGAGTGGCTACGAGCAGTACTTC	CASSRRESGSGYEQYF	TRBV5-1	TRBD2	-	TRBJ2-7
TGCGCCAGCAGCCACAGGGGTGGGTCTGAAGCTTTCTTT	CASSHRGGSEAFF	TRBV10-1	TRBD1	-	TRBJ1-1
TGTGCCAGCAACGACAGGAACTATGGCTACACCTTC	CASNDRNYGYTF	TRBV2	-	-	TRBJ1-2
TGTGCCAGCAAAGTCCCCGGGTATGGCTACACCTTC	CASKVPGYGYTF	TRBV25-1	-	-	TRBJ1-2